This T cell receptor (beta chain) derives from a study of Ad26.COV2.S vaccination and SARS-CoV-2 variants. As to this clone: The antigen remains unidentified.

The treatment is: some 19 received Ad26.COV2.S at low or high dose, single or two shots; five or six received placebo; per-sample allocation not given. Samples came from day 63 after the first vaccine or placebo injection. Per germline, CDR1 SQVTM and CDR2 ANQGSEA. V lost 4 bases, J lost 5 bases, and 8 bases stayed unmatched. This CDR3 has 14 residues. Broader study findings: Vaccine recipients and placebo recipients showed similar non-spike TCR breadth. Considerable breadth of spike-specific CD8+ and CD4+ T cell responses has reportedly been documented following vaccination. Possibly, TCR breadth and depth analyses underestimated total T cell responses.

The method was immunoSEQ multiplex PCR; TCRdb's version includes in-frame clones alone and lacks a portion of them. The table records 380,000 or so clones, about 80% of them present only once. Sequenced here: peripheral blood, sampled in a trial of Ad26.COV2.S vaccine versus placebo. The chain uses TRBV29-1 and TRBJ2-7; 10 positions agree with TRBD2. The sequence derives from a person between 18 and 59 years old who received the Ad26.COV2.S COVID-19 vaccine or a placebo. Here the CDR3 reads CSVGPSGRIDEQYF. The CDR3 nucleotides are TGCAGCGTTGGCCCTAGCGGGAGAATCGACGAGCAGTACTTC.